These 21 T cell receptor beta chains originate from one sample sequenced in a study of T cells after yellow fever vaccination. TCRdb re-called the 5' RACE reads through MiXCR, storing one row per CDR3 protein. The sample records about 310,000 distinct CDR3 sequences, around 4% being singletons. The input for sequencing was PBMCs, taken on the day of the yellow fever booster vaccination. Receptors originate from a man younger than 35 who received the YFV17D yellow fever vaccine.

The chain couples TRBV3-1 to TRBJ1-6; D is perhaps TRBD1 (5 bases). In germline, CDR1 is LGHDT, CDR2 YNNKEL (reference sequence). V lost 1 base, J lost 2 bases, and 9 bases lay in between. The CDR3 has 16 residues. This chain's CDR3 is CASSQVGGAYNSPLHF. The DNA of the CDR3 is TGTGCCAGCAGCCAAGTGGGAGGGGCCTATAATTCACCCCTCCACTTT.

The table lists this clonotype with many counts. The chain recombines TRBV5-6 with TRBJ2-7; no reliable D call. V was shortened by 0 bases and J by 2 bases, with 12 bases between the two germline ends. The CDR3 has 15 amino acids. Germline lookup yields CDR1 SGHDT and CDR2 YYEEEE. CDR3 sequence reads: CASSLAWKGPYEQYF. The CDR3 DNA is TGTGCCAGCAGCTTGGCCTGGAAGGGCCCCTACGAGCAGTACTTC.

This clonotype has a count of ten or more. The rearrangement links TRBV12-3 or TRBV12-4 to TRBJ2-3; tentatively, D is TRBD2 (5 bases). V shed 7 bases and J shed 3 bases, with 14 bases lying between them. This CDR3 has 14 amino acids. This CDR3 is CASTGSYGTDTQYF. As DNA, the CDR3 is TGTGCCAGCACGGGGAGCTACGGGACAGATACGCAGTATTTT.

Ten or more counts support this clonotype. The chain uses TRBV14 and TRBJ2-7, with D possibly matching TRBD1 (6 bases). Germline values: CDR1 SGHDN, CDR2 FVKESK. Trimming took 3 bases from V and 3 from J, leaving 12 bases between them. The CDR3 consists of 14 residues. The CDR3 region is CASSQSGAFYEQYV. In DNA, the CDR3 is TGTGCCAGCAGCCAGTCAGGGGCATTCTACGAGCAGTACGTC.

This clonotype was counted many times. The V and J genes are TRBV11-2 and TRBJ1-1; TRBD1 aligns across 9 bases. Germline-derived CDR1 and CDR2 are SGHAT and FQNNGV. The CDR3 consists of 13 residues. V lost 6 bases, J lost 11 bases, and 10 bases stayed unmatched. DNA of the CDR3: TGTGCCAGCAGTTATGACAGGGGGGTAAGGGCTTTCTTT. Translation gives CASSYDRGVRAFF.

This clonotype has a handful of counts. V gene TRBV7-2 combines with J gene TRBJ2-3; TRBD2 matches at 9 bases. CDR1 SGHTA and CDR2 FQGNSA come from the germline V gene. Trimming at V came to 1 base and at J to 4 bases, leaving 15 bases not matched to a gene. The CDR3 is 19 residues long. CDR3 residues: CASSLVLAGGPYGADTQYF. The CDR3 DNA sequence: TGTGCCAGCAGCTTAGTTCTTGCGGGGGGGCCTTACGGCGCAGATACGCAGTATTTT.

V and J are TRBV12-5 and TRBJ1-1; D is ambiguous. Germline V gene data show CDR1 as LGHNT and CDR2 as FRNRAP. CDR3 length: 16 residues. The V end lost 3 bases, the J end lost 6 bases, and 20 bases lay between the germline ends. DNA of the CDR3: TGTGCTAGTGGTTTCGTCATTTTGGGGAATGATCCTGAAGCTTTCTTT. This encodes CASGFVILGNDPEAFF.

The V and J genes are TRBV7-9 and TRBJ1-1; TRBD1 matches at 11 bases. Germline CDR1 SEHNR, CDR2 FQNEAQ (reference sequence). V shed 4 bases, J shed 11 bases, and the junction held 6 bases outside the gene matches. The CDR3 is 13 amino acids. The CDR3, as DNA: TGTGCCAGCAGCTCGGACAGGGGGCGAGAGGCTTTCTTT. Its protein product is CASSSDRGREAFF. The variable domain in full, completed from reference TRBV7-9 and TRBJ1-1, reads DTGVSQNPRHKITKRGQNVTFRCDPISEHNRLYWYRQTLGQGPEFLTYFQNEAQLEKSRLLSDRFSAERPKGSFSTLEIQRTEQGDSAMYLCASSSDRGREAFFGQGTRLTVV.

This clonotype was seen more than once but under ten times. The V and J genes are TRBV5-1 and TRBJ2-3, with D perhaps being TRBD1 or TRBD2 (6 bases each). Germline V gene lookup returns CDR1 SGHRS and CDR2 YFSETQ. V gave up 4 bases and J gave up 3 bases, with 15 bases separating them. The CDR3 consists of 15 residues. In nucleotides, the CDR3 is TGCGCCAGCAGCCCGGGGGCAGCGGCTACAGATACGCAGTATTTT. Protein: CASSPGAAATDTQYF. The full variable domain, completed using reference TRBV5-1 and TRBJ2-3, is KAGVTQTPRYLIKTRGQQVTLSCSPISGHRSVSWYQQTPGQGLQFLFEYFSETQRNKGNFPGRFSGRQFSNSRSEMNVSTLELGDSALYLCASSPGAAATDTQYFGPGTRLTVL.

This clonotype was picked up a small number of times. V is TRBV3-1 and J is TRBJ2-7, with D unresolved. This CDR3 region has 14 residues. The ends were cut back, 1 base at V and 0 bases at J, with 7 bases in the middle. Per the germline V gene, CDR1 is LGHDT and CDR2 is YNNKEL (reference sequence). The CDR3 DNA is TGTGCCAGCAGCCAAGTGCCACGCTCCTACGAGCAGTACTTC. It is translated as CASSQVPRSYEQYF.

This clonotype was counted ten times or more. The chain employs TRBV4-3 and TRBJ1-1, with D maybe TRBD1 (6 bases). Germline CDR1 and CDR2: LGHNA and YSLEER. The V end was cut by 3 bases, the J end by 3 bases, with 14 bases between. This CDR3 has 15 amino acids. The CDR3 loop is CASSHPDRRDTEAFF. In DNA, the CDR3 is TGCGCCAGCAGCCACCCCGACAGGCGAGACACTGAAGCTTTCTTT.

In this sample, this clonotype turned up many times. This CDR3 reads CASSRGGLGNEQFF. CDR3 nucleotides: TGTGCCAGCAGCCGGGGGGGGCTAGGCAATGAGCAGTTCTTC. The chain has TRBV5-4 and TRBJ2-1; 8 nucleotides agree with TRBD2. The germline V gene has CDR1 SGHNT and CDR2 YYREEE (reference sequence). CDR3 length equals 14 residues. J was trimmed by 6 bases and V by 4 bases; bases with no gene match: 6.

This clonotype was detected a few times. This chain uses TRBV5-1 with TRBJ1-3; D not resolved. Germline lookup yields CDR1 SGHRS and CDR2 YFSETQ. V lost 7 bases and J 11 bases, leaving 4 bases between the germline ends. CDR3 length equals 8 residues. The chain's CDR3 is CASVAIYF. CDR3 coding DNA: TGCGCCAGCGTGGCCATATATTTT.

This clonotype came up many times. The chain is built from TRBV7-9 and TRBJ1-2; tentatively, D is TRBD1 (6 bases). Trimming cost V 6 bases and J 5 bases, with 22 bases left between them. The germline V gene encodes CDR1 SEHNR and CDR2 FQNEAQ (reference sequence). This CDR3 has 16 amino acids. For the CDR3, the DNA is TGTGCCAGCAGTTCGTCCTCGGGCAGGGGAGGTTATGGCTACACCTTC. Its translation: CASSSSSGRGGYGYTF.

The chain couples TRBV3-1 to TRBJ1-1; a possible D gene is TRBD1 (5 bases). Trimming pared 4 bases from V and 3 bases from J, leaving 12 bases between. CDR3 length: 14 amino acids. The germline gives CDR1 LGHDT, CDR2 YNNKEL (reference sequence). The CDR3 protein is CASSPVTAYTEAFF. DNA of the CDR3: TGTGCCAGCAGCCCCGTGACAGCCTACACTGAAGCTTTCTTT. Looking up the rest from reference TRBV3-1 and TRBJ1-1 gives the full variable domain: DTAVSQTPKYLVTQMGNDKSIKCEQNLGHDTMYWYKQDSKKFLKIMFSYNNKELIINETVPNRFSPKSPDKAHLNLHINSLELGDSAVYFCASSPVTAYTEAFFGQGTRLTVV.

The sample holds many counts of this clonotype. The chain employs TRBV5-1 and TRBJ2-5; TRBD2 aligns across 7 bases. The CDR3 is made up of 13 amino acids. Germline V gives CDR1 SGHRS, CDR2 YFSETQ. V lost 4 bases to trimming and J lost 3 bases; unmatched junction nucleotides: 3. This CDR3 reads CASSVRGEETQYF. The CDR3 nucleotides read TGCGCCAGCAGCGTTCGGGGGGAAGAGACCCAGTACTTC.

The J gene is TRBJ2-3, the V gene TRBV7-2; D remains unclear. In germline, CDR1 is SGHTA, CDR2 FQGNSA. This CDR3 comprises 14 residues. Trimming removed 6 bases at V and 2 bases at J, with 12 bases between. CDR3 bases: TGTGCCAGCAGGGCGGCGGACCTCACAGATACGCAGTATTTT. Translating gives CASRAADLTDTQYF. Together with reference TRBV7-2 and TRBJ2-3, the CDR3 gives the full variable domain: GAGVSQSPSNKVTEKGKDVELRCDPISGHTALYWYRQSLGQGLEFLIYFQGNSAPDKSGLPSDRFSAERTGGSVSTLTIQRTQQEDSAVYLCASRAADLTDTQYFGPGTRLTVL.

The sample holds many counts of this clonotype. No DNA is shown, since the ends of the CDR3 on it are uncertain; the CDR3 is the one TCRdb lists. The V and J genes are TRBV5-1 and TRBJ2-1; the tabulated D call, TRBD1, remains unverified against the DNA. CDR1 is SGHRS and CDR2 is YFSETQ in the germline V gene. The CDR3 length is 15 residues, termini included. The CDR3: CASSTVGTGASGKFF.

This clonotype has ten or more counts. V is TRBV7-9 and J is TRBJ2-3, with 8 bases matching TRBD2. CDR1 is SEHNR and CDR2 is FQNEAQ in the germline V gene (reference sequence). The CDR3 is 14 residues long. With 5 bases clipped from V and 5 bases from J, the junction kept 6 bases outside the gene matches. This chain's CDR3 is CASSAMAGGDTQYF. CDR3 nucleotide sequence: TGTGCCAGCAGCGCTATGGCGGGGGGAGATACGCAGTATTTT.

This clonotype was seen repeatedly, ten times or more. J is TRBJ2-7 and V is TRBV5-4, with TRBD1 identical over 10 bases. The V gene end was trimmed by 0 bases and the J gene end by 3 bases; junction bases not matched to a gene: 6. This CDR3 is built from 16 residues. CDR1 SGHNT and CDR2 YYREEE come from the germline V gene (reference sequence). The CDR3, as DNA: TGTGCCAGCAGCTTGGGGGGACAGGGGACCGTCTACGAGCAGTACGTC. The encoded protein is CASSLGGQGTVYEQYV.

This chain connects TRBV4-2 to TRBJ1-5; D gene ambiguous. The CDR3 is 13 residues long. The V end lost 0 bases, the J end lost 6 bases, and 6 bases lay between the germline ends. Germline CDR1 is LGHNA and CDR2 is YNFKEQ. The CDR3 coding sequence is TGTGCCAGCAGCCAAGATTCCGTTCAGCCCCAGCATTTT. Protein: CASSQDSVQPQHF.